This T cell receptor beta chain was captured by sequencing in a study of OX40 agonist ivuxolimab in advanced cancers. In the study overall: Patients undergoing dose escalation presented with hepatocellular carcinoma, melanoma, renal cell or head and neck cancer. Allowance was made for prior anti-PD-1, anti-PD-L1 or anti-CTLA-4 therapy, and 35% to 40% had some.

The CDR3 totals 15 residues. The germline gives CDR1 SGHKS, CDR2 YYEKEE (reference sequence). Trimming pared 3 bases from V and 4 bases from J, leaving 14 bases between. Profiled with immunoSEQ multiplex PCR; TCRdb holds only in-frame clones, not every one. The sample shows 80,000 or so clones, around four fifths of them seen only once. This chain links TRBV5-5 with TRBJ1-5, with D possibly matching TRBD1 (6 bases). The clonotype comes from an adult with an advanced solid tumor such as melanoma, head and neck, liver or kidney cancer. This sample comprised CD4+ or CD8+ T cells sorted from blood, obtained in a trial of the OX40 agonist ivuxolimab. The CDR3 here is CASSSGGQGNQPQHF. CDR3 in DNA: TGTGCCAGCAGCTCCGGGGGGCAGGGTAATCAGCCCCAGCATTTT.